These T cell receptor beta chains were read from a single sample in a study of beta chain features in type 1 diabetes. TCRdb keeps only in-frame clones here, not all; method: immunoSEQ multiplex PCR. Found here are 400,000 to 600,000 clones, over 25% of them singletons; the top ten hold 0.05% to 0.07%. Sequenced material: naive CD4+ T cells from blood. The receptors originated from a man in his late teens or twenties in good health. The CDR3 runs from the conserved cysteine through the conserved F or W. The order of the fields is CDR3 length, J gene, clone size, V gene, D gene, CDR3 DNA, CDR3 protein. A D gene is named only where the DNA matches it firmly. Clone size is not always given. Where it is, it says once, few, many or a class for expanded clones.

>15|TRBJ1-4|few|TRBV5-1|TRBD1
TGCGCCAGCAGCTCCGGGACAGGCTTGGATGAAAAACTGTTTTTT
CASSSGTGLDEKLFF
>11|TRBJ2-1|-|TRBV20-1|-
TGCAGTGCTAGAACCGGGGTAGACATGTTCTTC
CSARTGVDMFF
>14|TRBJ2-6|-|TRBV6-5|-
TGTGCCAGCAGTCGGGGATTAGGGGCCAACGTCCTGACTTTC
CASSRGLGANVLTF
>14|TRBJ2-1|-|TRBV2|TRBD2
TGTGCCAGCACGCGGGAGTCGAATTACAATGAGCAGTTCTTC
CASTRESNYNEQFF
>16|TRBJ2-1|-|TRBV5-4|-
TGTGCCAGCAGCCCCTGGGACGGGCGAGTACGCAATGAGCAGTTCTTC
CASSPWDGRVRNEQFF
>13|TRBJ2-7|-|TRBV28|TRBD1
TGTGCCAGTAAGGAGACAGGGTTCTACGAGCAGTACTTC
CASKETGFYEQYF
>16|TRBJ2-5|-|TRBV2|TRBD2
TGTGCCAGCAGTGGTCGGATAGCGGGACTTGAAGAGACCCAGTACTTC
CASSGRIAGLEETQYF
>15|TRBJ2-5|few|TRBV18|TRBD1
TGTGCCAGCTCATCGCGACAGGGGGTCCAAGAGACCCAGTACTTC
CASSSRQGVQETQYF
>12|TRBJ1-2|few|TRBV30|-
TGTGCCTGGACCGGGGGACGATATGGCTACACCTTC
CAWTGGRYGYTF
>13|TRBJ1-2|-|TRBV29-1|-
TGCAGCGTTGACCTCGCCCGTTTAGGGGTCTACACCTTC
CSVDLARLGVYTF
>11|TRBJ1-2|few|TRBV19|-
TGTGCCAGTAGTACCACCGTCGGCTACACCTTC
CASSTTVGYTF
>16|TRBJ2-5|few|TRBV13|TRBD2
TGTGCCAGCAGCTTTACTAGCGGGAGCTGGCTGGAGACCCAGTACTTC
CASSFTSGSWLETQYF
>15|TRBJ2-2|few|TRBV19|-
TGTGCCAGTAGTGGGGACGGGACGAACACCGGGGAGCTGTTTTTT
CASSGDGTNTGELFF
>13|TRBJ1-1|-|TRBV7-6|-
TGTGCCAGCAGCTTGGACCGCATCACTGAAGCTTTCTTT
CASSLDRITEAFF
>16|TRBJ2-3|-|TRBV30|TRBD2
TGTGCCTGGGGAACCGGACTAGCGGGAGAGGCAGATACGCAGTATTTT
CAWGTGLAGEADTQYF
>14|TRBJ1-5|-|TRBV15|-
TGTGCCACCAGCAGAGATGCTAGTTATCAGCCCCAGCATTTT
CATSRDASYQPQHF
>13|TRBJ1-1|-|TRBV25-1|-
TGTGCCAGCAGTGAATTGGGGAACACTGAAGCTTTCTTT
CASSELGNTEAFF
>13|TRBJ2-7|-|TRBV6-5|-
TGTGCCAGCAGTTATATACAGGAGGGCGAGCAGTACTTC
CASSYIQEGEQYF
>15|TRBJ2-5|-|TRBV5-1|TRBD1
TGCGCCAGCAGCCAACTACAGGGGGCTAGGGAGACCCAGTACTTC
CASSQLQGARETQYF
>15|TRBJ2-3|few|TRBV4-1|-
TGCGCCAGCAGCCAGAGTAGCGGCAACACAGATACGCAGTATTTT
CASSQSSGNTDTQYF
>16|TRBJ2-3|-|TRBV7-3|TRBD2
TGTGCCAGCAGCGAAACTAGCGGGCCCGGCACAGATACGCAGTATTTT
CASSETSGPGTDTQYF
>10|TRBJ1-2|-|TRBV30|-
TGTGCCTGGCGGAAAAGCTTCTACACCTTC
CAWRKSFYTF
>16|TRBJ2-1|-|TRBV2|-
TGTGCCAGCAGGTGGAGGGCCTCCCTCTACTACAATGAGCAGTTCTTC
CASRWRASLYYNEQFF
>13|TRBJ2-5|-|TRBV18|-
TGTGCCAGCTCACCTCCGTATGGCGAGACCCAGTACTTC
CASSPPYGETQYF
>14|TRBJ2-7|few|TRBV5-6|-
TGTGCCAGCAGCTCCGGCCGGATATTATACGAGCAGTACTTC
CASSSGRILYEQYF
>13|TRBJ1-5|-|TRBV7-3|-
TGTGCCAGCAGCCCAGACAGGATCCAGCCCCAGCATTTT
CASSPDRIQPQHF
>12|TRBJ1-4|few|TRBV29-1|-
TGCAGCGTTGTGGGGGGAAGTGAAAAACTGTTTTTT
CSVVGGSEKLFF
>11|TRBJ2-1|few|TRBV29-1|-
TGCAGCGTTGAGCCCGACAATGAGCAGTTCTTC
CSVEPDNEQFF
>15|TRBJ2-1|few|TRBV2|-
TGTGCCAGCAATATCGAGTCCATCTCCTACAATGAGCAGTTCTTC
CASNIESISYNEQFF
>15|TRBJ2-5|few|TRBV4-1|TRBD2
TGCGCCAGCAGCCAAGGAGTAGCGGGACCCGAGACCCAGTACTTC
CASSQGVAGPETQYF
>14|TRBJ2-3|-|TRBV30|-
TGTGCCTGGATCCCCCGGGTTCGCACAGATACGCAGTATTTT
CAWIPRVRTDTQYF
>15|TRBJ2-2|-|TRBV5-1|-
TGCGCCAGCAGCTGGGGGACTTCGAACACCGGGGAGCTGTTTTTT
CASSWGTSNTGELFF
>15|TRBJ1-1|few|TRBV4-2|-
TGTGCCAGCAGCCAAGGTGACATCCCGAACACTGAAGCTTTCTTT
CASSQGDIPNTEAFF
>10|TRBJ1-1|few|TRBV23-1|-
TGCGCCAGCAGTCAATCAGCCGCTTTCTTT
CASSQSAAFF
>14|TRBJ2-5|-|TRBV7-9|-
TGTGCCAGCAGCTTAAAGGACAGCCAAGAGACCCAGTACTTC
CASSLKDSQETQYF
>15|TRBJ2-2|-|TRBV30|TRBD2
TGTGCCTGGAACTTAGCGGGAGGATGGACCGGGGAGCTGTTTTTT
CAWNLAGGWTGELFF
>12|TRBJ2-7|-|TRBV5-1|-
TGCGCCAGCAGCTCTTCACACTACGAGCAGTACTTC
CASSSSHYEQYF
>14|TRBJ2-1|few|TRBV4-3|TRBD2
TGCGCCAGCAGCCAAGGGACTAGCTACAGTGAGCAGTTCTTC
CASSQGTSYSEQFF
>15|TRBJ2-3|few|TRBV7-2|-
TGTGCCAGCAGCCCCTGGGGGGACCGCACAGATACGCAGTATTTT
CASSPWGDRTDTQYF
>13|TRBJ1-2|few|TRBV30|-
TGTGCCTGGAGTCGTAAGGAGAACTATGGCTACACCTTC
CAWSRKENYGYTF
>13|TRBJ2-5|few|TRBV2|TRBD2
TGTGCCAGCAGTGCTAGCGGACTAGAGACCCAGTACTTC
CASSASGLETQYF
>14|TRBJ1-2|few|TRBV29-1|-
TGCAGCGTTGTTGGCCAGGAAACAATCTATGGCTACACCTTC
CSVVGQETIYGYTF
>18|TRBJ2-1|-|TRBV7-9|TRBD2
TGTGCCAGCAGCCATACCACCCTACTAGCGGTAACCTACAATGAGCAGTTCTTC
CASSHTTLLAVTYNEQFF
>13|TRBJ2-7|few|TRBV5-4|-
TGTGCCAGCAGTTCGGTTACGATCAACGAGCAGTACTTC
CASSSVTINEQYF
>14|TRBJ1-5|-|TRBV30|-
TGTGCCTGGAGTCCCCCGGGAGACAATCAGCCCCAGCATTTT
CAWSPPGDNQPQHF
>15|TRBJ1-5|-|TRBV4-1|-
TGCGCCAGCAGCCTTGAACAGGGAAACAATCAGCCCCAGCATTTT
CASSLEQGNNQPQHF
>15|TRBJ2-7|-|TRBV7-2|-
TGTGCCAGCAGCTTAGTTTACCTAGCCGCCTACGAGCAGTACTTC
CASSLVYLAAYEQYF
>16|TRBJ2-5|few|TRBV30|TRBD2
TGTGCCTGGAGTATTCGGACTAGCGGGCGGGGAGAGACCCAGTACTTC
CAWSIRTSGRGETQYF
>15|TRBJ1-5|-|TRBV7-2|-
TGTGCCAGCAGCTTAGTACCGGGGGCTGGACAGCCCCAGCATTTT
CASSLVPGAGQPQHF
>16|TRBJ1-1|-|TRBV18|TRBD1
TGTGCCAGCTCACCGAATCTCGACAGGGAGTACACTGAAGCTTTCTTT
CASSPNLDREYTEAFF
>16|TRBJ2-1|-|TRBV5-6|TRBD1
TGTGCCAGCAGCCCCGGGACAGGGCTACGGTACAATGAGCAGTTCTTC
CASSPGTGLRYNEQFF
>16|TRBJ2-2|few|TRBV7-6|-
TGTGCCAGCAGCTTCAGTGGGGGGACGAACACCGGGGAGCTGTTTTTT
CASSFSGGTNTGELFF
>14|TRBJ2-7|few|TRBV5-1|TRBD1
TGCGCCAGCAGCTCCGGGACAGGATCCTACGAGCAGTACTTC
CASSSGTGSYEQYF
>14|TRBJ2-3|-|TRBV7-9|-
TGTGCCAGCAGCCATACTAGCAGGACAGATACGCAGTATTTT
CASSHTSRTDTQYF
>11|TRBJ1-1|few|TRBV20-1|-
TGCAGTGCTAGCGCGAACACTGAAGCTTTCTTT
CSASANTEAFF
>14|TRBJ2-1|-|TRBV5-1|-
TGCGCCAGCAGCTTGCCCACGTCGGCGAATGAGCAGTTCTTC
CASSLPTSANEQFF
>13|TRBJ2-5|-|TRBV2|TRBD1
TGTGCCAGTGGACAGGGACCTAGGGAGACCCAGTACTTC
CASGQGPRETQYF
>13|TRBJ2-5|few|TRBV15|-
TGTGCCACCAGCAGGGGAGGACAAGAGACCCAGTACTTC
CATSRGGQETQYF
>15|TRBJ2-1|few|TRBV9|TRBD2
TGTGCCAGCAGCGTAGACGCTAGCGGTTACAATGAGCAGTTCTTC
CASSVDASGYNEQFF